These 22 T cell receptor beta chains were all obtained from the same sample, sequenced in a study of blood T cells in healthy people across ages. A second PCR of roughly 7 to 11 cycles used a sample-barcoded 5' primer and a J-beta primer mix. In TCRdb, the 5' RACE reads were re-called with MiXCR into one record per CDR3 protein. The data contain about 780,000 distinct CDR3 sequences, 20% to 30% of them singletons. The same sample was also used in a study of T cells of mothers and their children.

The sequencing sample was made of blood. The receptor source for this set is a boy aged 5-17 years in good health.

This chain joins TRBV6-6 and TRBJ1-6; tentative D call: TRBD1 (5 bases). From germline, CDR1 is MNHNY and CDR2 SVGAGI (reference sequence). V was shortened by 8 bases and J by 10 bases, with 12 bases between the two germline ends. CDR3 size: 12 residues. The CDR3 region has the DNA TGTGCCAGCGCCAGGGTGCGATCACCCCTCCACTTT. Protein product: CASARVRSPLHF.

This chain connects TRBV12-3 or TRBV12-4 to TRBJ1-2; D remains unclear. The V gene lost 6 bases and the J gene lost 3 bases, with 20 bases spanning the gap. The CDR3 totals 16 residues. The CDR3 sequence: CASRQTSLPFYYGYTF. CDR3 DNA: TGTGCCAGCAGACAGACCTCCCTCCCTTTTTACTATGGCTACACCTTC.

The V gene is TRBV7-9, the J gene TRBJ2-1; no clear D gene. Trimming pared 1 base from V and 6 bases from J, leaving 13 bases between. The germline gives CDR1 SEHNR, CDR2 FQNEAQ (reference sequence). This CDR3 comprises 15 residues. CDR3 in amino acids: CASSLDPMTGNEQFF. For the CDR3, the DNA is TGTGCCAGCAGCTTAGATCCTATGACGGGCAATGAGCAGTTCTTC. The complete variable domain, with remaining parts taken from reference TRBV7-9 and TRBJ2-1, reads DTGVSQNPRHKITKRGQNVTFRCDPISEHNRLYWYRQTLGQGPEFLTYFQNEAQLEKSRLLSDRFSAERPKGSFSTLEIQRTEQGDSAMYLCASSLDPMTGNEQFFGPGTRLTVL.

This chain joins TRBV28 and TRBJ1-2; D might be TRBD1 (5 bases). The germline V gene encodes CDR1 MDHEN and CDR2 SYDVKM. V was pared by 3 bases and J by 7 bases, with 15 bases between. The CDR3 contains 14 residues. The CDR3 nucleotides are TGTGCCAGCAGTTTGGTCAGGACATCGGGTGGCTACACCTTC. Amino acid sequence: CASSLVRTSGGYTF.

V is TRBV5-6 and J is TRBJ2-5; 9 bases match TRBD1. V gave up 4 bases and J gave up 3 bases; unmatched junction bases: 7. The CDR3 consists of 15 residues. Germline V gene lookup returns CDR1 SGHDT and CDR2 YYEEEE. CDR3 sequence: CASSGWTGAEETQYF. The CDR3 bases are TGTGCCAGCAGCGGATGGACAGGGGCCGAAGAGACCCAGTACTTC.

The rearrangement uses TRBV12-3 or TRBV12-4 and TRBJ2-5; 8 bases are shared with TRBD1. The CDR3 is made up of 14 amino acids. V lost 10 bases to trimming and J lost 0 bases; unmatched junction nucleotides: 7. In DNA, the CDR3 is TGTGCCACCAGACAGGGGTCGTACCAAGAGACCCAGTACTTC. Residues: CATRQGSYQETQYF.

The chain is built from TRBV24-1 and TRBJ2-5; 9 bases agree with TRBD2. This CDR3 is 14 amino acids long. Germline assignment: CDR1 KGHDR and CDR2 SFDVKD. V shed 5 bases and J 5 bases; nucleotides not matched to a gene: 5. The DNA of the CDR3 is TGTGCCACCAGTGGTAGCGGGGGAGAGGAGACCCAGTACTTC. Protein product: CATSGSGGEETQYF.

The chain carries TRBV6-2 or TRBV6-3 and TRBJ2-4; D is unresolved. The CDR3 runs 14 residues. Trimming took 2 bases from V and 7 from J, leaving 12 bases between them. Per the germline V gene, CDR1 is MNHEY and CDR2 is SVGEGT. CDR3 in amino acids: CASSYLGAGNIQYF. The CDR3 DNA follows: TGTGCCAGCAGTTACCTAGGTGCCGGGAACATTCAGTACTTC.

The chain joins TRBV5-1 to TRBJ1-2; 11 positions agree with TRBD1. The CDR3 has 16 amino acids. Germline loops: CDR1 SGHRS, CDR2 YFSETQ. Losses at the gene ends were 3 bases for V and 3 bases for J; bases not matched to a gene: 7. The DNA of the CDR3 is TGCGCCAGCAGCTACTCGGGACAGGGGGGGTACTATGGCTACACCTTC. Protein sequence: CASSYSGQGGYYGYTF.

This clonotype appeared many times. The J gene is TRBJ2-5, the V gene TRBV6-2 or TRBV6-3; D is undetermined. Germline V CDR1 and CDR2: MNHEY, SVGEGT. Trimming took off 6 bases at V and 0 bases at J, with 17 bases between the two ends. The CDR3 has 16 residues. CDR3 bases: TGTGCCAGCAGCCCAACCCCCCAAGGCCACCAAGAGACCCAGTACTTC. Its protein product is CASSPTPQGHQETQYF.

This rearrangement joins TRBV5-1 to TRBJ2-5, with TRBD2 matching 9 bases. Germline loops: CDR1 SGHRS, CDR2 YFSETQ. The CDR3 extends over 15 amino acids. V lost 1 base to trimming and J lost 2 bases; unmatched junction nucleotides: 3. CDR3 protein: CASSLSGGSQETQYF. CDR3 nucleotides: TGCGCCAGCAGCTTGAGCGGGGGGAGTCAAGAGACCCAGTACTTC.

The chain carries TRBV9 and TRBJ2-7; 7 bases align to TRBD2. Germline V gives CDR1 SGDLS, CDR2 YYNGEE. The CDR3 covers 14 residues. Trimming cost V 6 bases and J 7 bases; bases outside gene matches: 13. CDR3 DNA sequence: TGTGCCAGCAACCCAGCGGGGAGCCCGGGGGAGCAGTACTTC. This encodes CASNPAGSPGEQYF.

This clonotype was observed a few times. V gene TRBV6-6 combines with J gene TRBJ2-7; the match to TRBD2 covers 7 bases. V shed 8 bases, J shed 2 bases, and the junction held 9 bases outside the gene matches. Germline V CDR1 and CDR2: MNHNY, SVGAGI (reference sequence). There are 14 residues in the CDR3. CDR3 loop: CASGAAGSTYEQYF. In nucleotides, the CDR3 is TGTGCCAGCGGAGCAGCGGGGTCTACCTACGAGCAGTACTTC.

This clonotype has only a few counts. The chain recombines TRBV7-9 with TRBJ2-2; D might be TRBD1 (6 bases). V lost 2 bases, J lost 1 base, and 11 bases lay in between. CDR1 is SEHNR, CDR2 FQNEAQ, per germline (reference sequence). The CDR3 has 16 residues. Here the CDR3 reads CASSLPKGQNTGELFF. For the CDR3, the DNA is TGTGCCAGCAGCTTACCGAAGGGACAGAACACCGGGGAGCTGTTTTTT. Using reference TRBV7-9 and TRBJ2-2 for the parts outside the CDR3, the full variable domain is DTGVSQNPRHKITKRGQNVTFRCDPISEHNRLYWYRQTLGQGPEFLTYFQNEAQLEKSRLLSDRFSAERPKGSFSTLEIQRTEQGDSAMYLCASSLPKGQNTGELFFGEGSRLTVL.

In its sample, this clonotype was seen a few times. This chain joins TRBV29-1 and TRBJ2-7; D possibly corresponds to TRBD1 (5 bases). Germline V lookup: CDR1 SQVTM, CDR2 ANQGSEA. V was clipped by 4 bases and J by 3 bases, with 10 bases between them. This CDR3 spans 12 amino acids. CDR3 sequence reads: CSVVDRFYEQYF. The CDR3 nucleotides are TGCAGCGTTGTAGACAGATTCTACGAGCAGTACTTC.

This clonotype came up a few times. The J gene is TRBJ2-1, the V gene TRBV12-3 or TRBV12-4; 11 bases agree with TRBD2. CDR3 length equals 14 residues. Trimming cost V 5 bases and J 5 bases; bases outside gene matches: 2. The CDR3 reads CASSQTSGDNEQFF. For the CDR3, the DNA is TGTGCCAGCAGTCAGACTAGCGGGGACAATGAGCAGTTCTTC.

This clonotype was seen a handful of times. In nucleotides, the CDR3 is TGTGCCATCAGGCCGGAGGTTGTGTACGAGCAGTACTTC. The encoded protein is CAIRPEVVYEQYF. The rearrangement links TRBV10-3 to TRBJ2-1; D is perhaps TRBD2 (5 bases). The J call could be wrong; TRBJ2-7 is a better fit for the DNA end. The CDR3 is 13 amino acids. Germline-derived CDR1 and CDR2 are ENHRY and SYGVKD.

The table lists this clonotype with a few counts. This rearrangement joins TRBV28 to TRBJ2-5; TRBD2 is a possible D gene (6 bases). The V end lost 5 bases, the J end lost 9 bases, and 13 bases lay between the germline ends. Germline-derived CDR1 and CDR2 are MDHEN and SYDVKM. The CDR3 is 12 residues long. CDR3 loop: CASSRSGGSQYF. The CDR3 DNA is TGTGCCAGCAGTAGGTCCGGAGGGTCCCAGTACTTC.

V usage is TRBV7-9 and J usage is TRBJ2-5; a weak D match, TRBD2 (5 bases). Germline V gives CDR1 SEHNR, CDR2 FQNEAQ (reference sequence). V was cut by 2 bases and J by 3 bases, with 13 bases left in between. This CDR3 comprises 15 residues. CDR3 amino acids: CASSLFGSAEETQYF. The CDR3 bases are TGTGCCAGCAGCTTATTTGGTAGCGCTGAAGAGACCCAGTACTTC.

This clonotype has a count of ten or more. The chain employs TRBV9 and TRBJ1-2; D is perhaps TRBD1 (6 bases). V gave up 5 bases and J gave up 5 bases, with 10 bases separating them. CDR3 length equals 12 residues. Looked up from germline, CDR1 is SGDLS and CDR2 is YYNGEE. The CDR3 DNA sequence: TGTGCCAGCAGTGGAGGGGGGTATGGCTACACCTTC. Translating it yields CASSGGGYGYTF.

V gene TRBV9 combines with J gene TRBJ1-1; TRBD1 aligns across 8 bases. With V trimmed by 4 bases and J by 3 bases, 5 bases remained unmatched. Germline CDR1 reads SGDLS; CDR2 reads YYNGEE. CDR3 length: 14 residues. The CDR3 reads CASSPDRVYTEAFF. The CDR3 DNA sequence: TGTGCCAGCAGCCCGGACAGGGTCTACACTGAAGCTTTCTTT. Variable domain in full (rest from reference TRBV9 and TRBJ1-1): DSGVTQTPKHLITATGQRVTLRCSPRSGDLSVYWYQQSLDQGLQFLIQYYNGEERAKGNILERFSAQQFPDLHSELNLSSLELGDSALYFCASSPDRVYTEAFFGQGTRLTVV.

The chain carries TRBV2 and TRBJ2-3; D not certain. CDR1 SNHLY and CDR2 FYNNEI come from the germline V gene. V was clipped by 8 bases and J by 6 bases, with 12 bases between them. This CDR3 has 12 amino acids. The CDR3 is CASGVRVDTQYF. In DNA, the CDR3 is TGTGCCAGCGGAGTGCGCGTGGATACGCAGTATTTT.